This entry features one TCR beta chain sequence. Authors' analysis steps: Nucleated cell counts were estimated from reference gene primer amplification. Sequencing was performed with immunoSEQ multiplex PCR; in TCRdb, only in-frame clones are kept and a portion is missing. The D gene and trimming were derived from the DNA, and the V and J assignments and clone size from that table. There are about 64,000 clones in the sample; roughly 93% occur only once, and 1.6% lies in the top ten. Germline V gene data show CDR1 as MDHEN and CDR2 as SYDVKM. Trimming removed 8 bases from V and 5 bases from J, with 16 bases in between. The CDR3 runs to 13 residues. This sample is part of a study of blood T cell repertoires in COVID-19. Study summary: There were acute and convalescent COVID-19 samples, and they came from the United States, Italy and Spain. T cells, B-cell-depleted T cells, or PBMCs supplied cDNA or gDNA.

The specimen was peripheral blood. The rearrangement joins TRBV28 to TRBJ2-7, with unresolved D. This clonotype originated in a human donor in a cohort sampled during active COVID-19. The CDR3 bases are TGTGCCAGCGATAATTTGGGTCGGGACGAGCAGTACTTC. As protein: CASDNLGRDEQYF.